The rows below give T cell receptor beta chains drawn from one sample of a study of blood T cell repertoires in COVID-19. Profiled with immunoSEQ multiplex PCR; TCRdb holds only in-frame clones, not every one. The table has some 260,000 clones, about 81% seen once; the top ten hold around 4.1%. Sample: PBMCs or T cells enriched from blood (not recorded which). The source of these receptors is a man aged 30-40 years with acute COVID-19. The CDR3 runs from the conserved cysteine through the conserved F or W. D genes are given only for firm matches. The size field is filled for only some rows; it gives once, few, many or a size class.

length	V	D	size	J	DNA	CDR3
13	TRBV6-5	-	-	TRBJ1-1	TGTGCCAGCAGTTACGAGGGGGGGGCTGAAGCTTTCTTT	CASSYEGGAEAFF
13	TRBV12-3/TRBV12-4	TRBD1	-	TRBJ1-5	TGTGCCAGCAGTAAGGGGGCCAATCAGCCCCAGCATTTT	CASSKGANQPQHF
16	TRBV6-1	TRBD1	many	TRBJ1-6	TGTGCCAGCAGTGAAGTGGGGGGACAGGGGAATTCACCCCTCCACTTT	CASSEVGGQGNSPLHF
14	TRBV14	-	-	TRBJ1-1	TGTGCCAGCAGCCAAGGCATGGGCAGGACTGAAGCTTTCTTT	CASSQGMGRTEAFF
19	TRBV27	TRBD1	-	TRBJ1-3	TGTGCCAGCAGCCCCAAGGGGACAGGGGCCTCTTTCTCGGGAAACACCATATATTTT	CASSPKGTGASFSGNTIYF
15	TRBV14	TRBD1	-	TRBJ1-1	TGTGCCAGCAGCCCTCAGACAGGGTGGTCGACTGAAGCTTTCTTT	CASSPQTGWSTEAFF
18	TRBV19	TRBD1	-	TRBJ2-5	TGTGCCAGTAGTATAGGAAGAGTGGGGACAGGGGGACAAGAGACCCAGTACTTC	CASSIGRVGTGGQETQYF
12	TRBV6-5	-	-	TRBJ2-5	TGTGCCAACCTCGACAGTTGCGAGACCCAGTACTTC	CANLDSCETQYF
15	TRBV7-2	TRBD2	-	TRBJ2-5	TGTGCCAGCAGCTTAGTTCGGACTAGCGGAGAGACCCAGTACTTC	CASSLVRTSGETQYF
15	TRBV5-5	TRBD1	-	TRBJ1-4	TGTGCCAGCAGCTTGGAGGGGGCTCGAGGTGAAAAACTGTTTTTT	CASSLEGARGEKLFF
16	TRBV9	-	-	TRBJ1-1	TGTGCCAGCAGCCCCCGGGAGGGCAGGCTGAACACTGAAGCTTTCTTT	CASSPREGRLNTEAFF
15	TRBV14	TRBD2	-	TRBJ2-3	TGTGCCAGCAGCCAACTAGCGGGGGGGCTTGATACGCAGTATTTT	CASSQLAGGLDTQYF
14	TRBV6-5	TRBD1	-	TRBJ2-3	TGTGCCAGCAGCAGGGGGCTAGGCACAGATACGCAGTATTTT	CASSRGLGTDTQYF
14	TRBV2	TRBD1	-	TRBJ1-5	TGTGCCAGTAGGGACAGGGGCCACTTGGGGCCCCAGCATTTT	CASRDRGHLGPQHF
14	TRBV14	-	-	TRBJ1-2	TGTGCCAGCAGCCAAGGATTGGCAACCGCTGGCTACACCTTC	CASSQGLATAGYTF
14	TRBV4-3	-	-	TRBJ1-2	TGCGCCAGCAGCCAAGATAGGGGAAACTATGGCTACACCTTC	CASSQDRGNYGYTF
19	TRBV7-2	-	-	TRBJ1-5	TGTGCCAGCAGCTTACGCGGGGTGGCGTGGGATGGGGACAATCAGCCCCAGCATTTT	CASSLRGVAWDGDNQPQHF
17	TRBV9	-	-	TRBJ2-1	TGTGCCAGCATGGACCTCCGGGGACTCGATAAATACAATGAGCAGTTCTTC	CASMDLRGLDKYNEQFF
16	TRBV7-2	-	-	TRBJ1-6	TGTGCCAGCAGCTTAGAGGGAGGGAGGCCTCGTTCACCCCTCCACTTT	CASSLEGGRPRSPLHF
15	TRBV9	-	-	TRBJ1-2	TGTGCCAGCAGCCCCACCCAAGAAGTCAGCTATGGCTACACCTTC	CASSPTQEVSYGYTF
14	TRBV4-1	-	-	TRBJ1-1	TGCGCCAGCAGTCCCGCGGGGGGCGGCACTGAAGCTTTCTTT	CASSPAGGGTEAFF
15	TRBV19	-	-	TRBJ2-5	TGTGCCAGTAGTATCGCGGACAGTCGTCAAGAGACCCAGTACTTC	CASSIADSRQETQYF
14	TRBV10-3	-	-	TRBJ1-5	TGTGCCATCAGTCCCGGGTATAGCAATCAGCCCCAGCATTTT	CAISPGYSNQPQHF
13	TRBV5-6	TRBD1	-	TRBJ1-3	TGTGCCAGCAGCTTTACAGGGGGGATAACCATATATTTT	CASSFTGGITIYF
14	TRBV18	-	-	TRBJ2-1	TGTGCCAGCTCACCCCTCTCACATTACAATGAGCAGTTCTTC	CASSPLSHYNEQFF
16	TRBV15	TRBD2	-	TRBJ2-1	TGTGCCACCAGCAGAGAGGGAACTAGCGGGAGCGATGAGCAGTTCTTC	CATSREGTSGSDEQFF
17	TRBV11-2	TRBD2	-	TRBJ2-1	TGTGCCGCCGGTTCCAGGGGGAGAGGGACTAGCGGCAATGAGCAGTTCTTC	CAAGSRGRGTSGNEQFF
15	TRBV5-1	TRBD1	-	TRBJ2-5	TGCGCCAGCAGCTTGGAGGGGACAGGGGTCGAGACCCAGTACTTC	CASSLEGTGVETQYF
17	TRBV7-2	TRBD1	-	TRBJ1-6	TGTGCCAGCAGCTTCGGACAGGGGGCAGGTGATAATTCACCCCTCCACTTT	CASSFGQGAGDNSPLHF
16	TRBV4-2	-	-	TRBJ2-3	TGTGCCAGCAGCCAAGTCGGGCTGTTGGGAGCTGGGACGCAGTATTTT	CASSQVGLLGAGTQYF
15	TRBV7-9	TRBD1	-	TRBJ1-3	TGTGCCAGCAGCCGGGACAGCTCCTCTGGAAACACCATATATTTT	CASSRDSSSGNTIYF
16	TRBV18	-	-	TRBJ1-4	TGTGCCAGCTCATCGGACAGCGGCCTAAATAATGAAAAACTGTTTTTT	CASSSDSGLNNEKLFF
14	TRBV5-1	-	-	TRBJ2-3	TGTGCCAGCAGCCTTAGACAGATCACAGATACGCAGTATTTT	CASSLRQITDTQYF
15	TRBV6-4	TRBD1	few	TRBJ2-2	TGTGCCAGCAGTCAGGGACAGACGAACACCGGGGAGCTGTTTTTT	CASSQGQTNTGELFF
15	TRBV7-9	TRBD2	-	TRBJ2-5	TGTGCCAGCAGCTCAGAAAGCGGGAGTCAGGAGACCCAGTACTTC	CASSSESGSQETQYF
15	TRBV5-4	TRBD2	-	TRBJ2-1	TGTGCCAGCAGCAAAGAGCTAGCGGCGAACAATGAGCAGTTCTTC	CASSKELAANNEQFF
12	TRBV12-3/TRBV12-4	-	-	TRBJ2-5	TGTGCCAGCAGTTTAGCGGGCAAGACCCAGTACTTC	CASSLAGKTQYF
14	TRBV19	-	-	TRBJ1-5	TGTGCCAGTAGTATACTACAGGTTGACCAGCCCCAGCATTTT	CASSILQVDQPQHF
15	TRBV5-1	-	-	TRBJ1-1	TGCGCCAGCAGCTTGGGGGCCCACATGAACACTGAAGCTTTCTTT	CASSLGAHMNTEAFF
13	TRBV11-2	-	-	TRBJ2-5	TGTGCCAGCCAACAGGGTGTTGTAGAGACCCAGTACTTC	CASQQGVVETQYF
14	TRBV19	TRBD1	-	TRBJ1-6	TGTGCCAGTAGTTCCGGACAGGGTCATTCACCCCTCCACTTT	CASSSGQGHSPLHF
15	TRBV11-2	TRBD1	-	TRBJ2-3	TGTGCCAGCAGCTCCGGACAGGGGGCTTTATATACGCAGTATTTT	CASSSGQGALYTQYF
13	TRBV20-1	-	-	TRBJ2-3	TGCAGTGCTAGTGAATCTAGCACAGATACGCAGTATTTT	CSASESSTDTQYF
16	TRBV7-7	TRBD1	-	TRBJ2-2	TGTGCTAGCAGCCGAGGGACAGGGGTTAACACCGGGGAGCTGTTTTTT	CASSRGTGVNTGELFF
13	TRBV11-3	-	-	TRBJ1-6	TGTGCCAGCAGCTTAGTTCGCGCGGCACCCCTCCACTTT	CASSLVRAAPLHF
16	TRBV2	TRBD2	-	TRBJ2-2	TGTGCCAGCAGTGTGACTAGCGGGAGGGCCTTGGGGGAGCTGTTTTTT	CASSVTSGRALGELFF
11	TRBV30	-	-	TRBJ2-1	TGTGCCTGGTTGACAGTTTCTTATCAGTTCTTC	CAWLTVSYQFF